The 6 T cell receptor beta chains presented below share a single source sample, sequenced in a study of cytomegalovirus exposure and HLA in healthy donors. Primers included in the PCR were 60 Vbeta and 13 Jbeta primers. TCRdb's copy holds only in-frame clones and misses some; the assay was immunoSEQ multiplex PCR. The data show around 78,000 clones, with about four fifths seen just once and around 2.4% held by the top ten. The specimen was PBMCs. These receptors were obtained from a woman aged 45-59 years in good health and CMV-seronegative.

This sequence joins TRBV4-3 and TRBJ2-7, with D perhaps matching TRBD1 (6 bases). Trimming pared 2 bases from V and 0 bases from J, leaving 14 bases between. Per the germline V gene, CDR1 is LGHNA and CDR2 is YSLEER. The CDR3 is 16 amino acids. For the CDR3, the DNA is TGCGCCAGCAGCCAAAGCAAGGGGGTCGACTCCTACGAGCAGTACGTC. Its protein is CASSQSKGVDSYEQYV.

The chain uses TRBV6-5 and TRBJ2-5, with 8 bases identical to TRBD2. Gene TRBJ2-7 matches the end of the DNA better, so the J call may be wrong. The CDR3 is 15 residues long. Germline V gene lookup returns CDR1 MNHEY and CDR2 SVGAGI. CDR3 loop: CATREGVSGFYEQYF. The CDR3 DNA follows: TGTGCCACCCGGGAGGGTGTATCGGGTTTCTACGAGCAGTACTTC.

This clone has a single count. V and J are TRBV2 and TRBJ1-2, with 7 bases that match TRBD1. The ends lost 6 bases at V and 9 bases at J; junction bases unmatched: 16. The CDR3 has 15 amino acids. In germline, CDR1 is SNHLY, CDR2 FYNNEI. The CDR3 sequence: CASSPGTASGVRYTF. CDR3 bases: TGTGCCAGCAGCCCCGGGACAGCGTCCGGGGTACGCTACACCTTC.

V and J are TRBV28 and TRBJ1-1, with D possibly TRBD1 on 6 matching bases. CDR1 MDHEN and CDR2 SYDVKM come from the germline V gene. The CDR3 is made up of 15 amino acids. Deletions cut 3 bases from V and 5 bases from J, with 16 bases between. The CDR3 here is CASSLARGPGTEAFF. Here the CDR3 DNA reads TGTGCCAGCAGTTTGGCCAGGGGACCGGGGACTGAAGCTTTCTTT.

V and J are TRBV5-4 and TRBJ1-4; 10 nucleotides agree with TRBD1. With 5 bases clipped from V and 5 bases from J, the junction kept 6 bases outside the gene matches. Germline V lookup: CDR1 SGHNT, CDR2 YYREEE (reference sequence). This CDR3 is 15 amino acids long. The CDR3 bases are TGTGCCAGCAGTTCTCCGGGACAGGGGAATGAAAAACTGTTTTTT. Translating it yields CASSSPGQGNEKLFF. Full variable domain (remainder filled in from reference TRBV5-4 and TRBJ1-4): ETGVTQSPTHLIKTRGQQVTLRCSSQSGHNTVSWYQQALGQGPQFIFQYYREEENGRGNFPPRFSGLQFPNYSSELNVNALELDDSALYLCASSSPGQGNEKLFFGSGTQLSVL.

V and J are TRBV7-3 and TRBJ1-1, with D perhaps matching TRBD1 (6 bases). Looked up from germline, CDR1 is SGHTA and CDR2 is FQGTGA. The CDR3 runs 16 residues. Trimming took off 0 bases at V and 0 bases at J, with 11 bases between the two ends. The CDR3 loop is CASSLTPTGLNTEAFF. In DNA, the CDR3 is TGTGCCAGCAGCTTAACACCGACAGGACTGAACACTGAAGCTTTCTTT.